These 30 T cell receptor beta chains came from one sample sequenced in a study of T cells in women clearing cervical HPV infection. Data came from immunoSEQ multiplex PCR; TCRdb stores just in-frame clones and leaves some out. The sample totals fewer than 40,000 clones. Sequenced: blood buffy coat. The receptors come from a woman between 18 and 69 years old with a cervical HPV16 infection that either progressed to CIN3+ or cleared (not recorded which).

A word on this clone: The read ends 3 residues early relative to the CDR3; the germline J gene fills the gap. The V and J genes are TRBV6-2 or TRBV6-3 and TRBJ2-7, with a tentative D call TRBD2 (5 bases). Trimming stripped 7 bases from V and 0 bases from J, with 13 bases between. There are 14 residues in the CDR3. Per germline, CDR1 MNHEY and CDR2 SVGEGT. The CDR3 protein is CASTVGLNSYEQYF. The CDR3 DNA, read in part, is TGTGCCAGCACCGTTGGACTTAACTCCTACGAG.

About this clone: The read finishes 3 residues shy of the CDR3 end, and the germline J gene is used to complete it. The chain joins TRBV7-1 to TRBJ2-1; 14 bases align to TRBD2. TRBV7-1 is an ORF, with its function uncertain. There are 21 residues in the CDR3. V lost 1 base, J lost 0 bases, and 11 bases stayed unmatched. Partial CDR3 DNA: TGTGCCAGCAGCTCAGACCCCGGGACTAGCGGGGGAAACTACTCCTACAATGAG. Encoded protein: CASSSDPGTSGGNYSYNE. The CDR3 as a whole reads CASSSDPGTSGGNYSYNEQFF.

A word on this clone: The sequence runs out 3 residues before the end of the CDR3; the remainder is reconstructed from the germline J gene. This chain uses TRBV7-9 with TRBJ1-2; 9 bases match TRBD1. The CDR3 runs to 14 residues. Looked up from germline, CDR1 is SEHNR and CDR2 is FQNEAQ (reference sequence). Trimming cost V 3 bases and J 6 bases; bases outside gene matches: 5. Partial CDR3 DNA: TGTGCCAGCAGCTTGGGACAGGGTGGGGATGGC. Translating gives CASSLGQGGDG. The CDR3 as a whole reads CASSLGQGGDGYTF. Filled out from reference TRBV7-9 and TRBJ1-2, the complete variable domain reads DTGVSQNPRHKITKRGQNVTFRCDPISEHNRLYWYRQTLGQGPEFLTYFQNEAQLEKSRLLSDRFSAERPKGSFSTLEIQRTEQGDSAMYLCASSLGQGGDGYTFGSGTRLTVV.

Of note for this clone: The CDR3 end lies 3 residues beyond the end of the read and is filled in from the germline J gene. The V call is TRBV20-1, the J call TRBJ2-7; 10 bases fit TRBD2. The length of the CDR3 is 12 residues. Per the germline V gene, CDR1 is DFQATT and CDR2 is SNEGSKA (reference sequence). With 2 bases clipped from V and 6 bases from J, the junction kept 1 base outside the gene matches. CDR3 sequence reads: CSARPSGGEQYF. CDR3 DNA (partial): TGCAGTGCTAGACCTAGCGGGGGCGAG.

A word on this clone: Coverage ceases 3 residues before the CDR3 finishes, and the germline J gene fills in the end. The rearrangement links TRBV9 to TRBJ1-1; no clear D gene. Per the germline V gene, CDR1 is SGDLS and CDR2 is YYNGEE. CDR3 length: 12 amino acids. The V gene lost 3 bases and the J gene lost 5 bases, with 8 bases spanning the gap. The CDR3 sequence: CASSAAETEAFF. Incomplete CDR3 DNA: TGTGCCAGCAGCGCGGCGGAGACTGAA.

A remark on this clone: With the read ending 3 residues before the CDR3 end, the germline J gene is used to fill in that end. This sequence joins TRBV7-3 and TRBJ2-3, with 10 bases lining up with TRBD2. The CDR3 loop spans 16 amino acids. Trimming cost V 2 bases and J 2 bases; bases outside gene matches: 4. The germline gives CDR1 SGHTA, CDR2 FQGTGA. The sequenced part of the CDR3 DNA is TGTGCCAGCAGCTTAGGGCTAGCGGGGGCCACAGATACG. Translating gives CASSLGLAGATDT. The whole CDR3 is CASSLGLAGATDTQYF.

On this clone itself: The read terminates 3 residues ahead of where the CDR3 ends, so the germline J gene completes it. The gene calls are TRBV6-2 or TRBV6-3 and TRBJ2-3, with D maybe TRBD2 (6 bases). The CDR3 totals 16 residues. Germline CDR1 reads MNHEY; CDR2 reads SVGEGT. V lost 6 bases and J lost 5, with 21 bases in between. Incomplete CDR3 DNA: TGTGCCAGCAGACCCGAGCCGGGGGAAAGGGGAGATACG. Protein: CASRPEPGERGDT. The full CDR3 is CASRPEPGERGDTQYF.

Of note for this clone: The read ends 3 residues shy of where the CDR3 ends; the end is completed using the germline J gene. The rearrangement joins TRBV5-6 to TRBJ1-1, with D unresolved. CDR3 size: 12 residues. Per the germline V gene, CDR1 is SGHDT and CDR2 is YYEEEE. With 1 base removed from V and 2 bases from J, the gap between germline ends came to 3 bases. Partial CDR3 DNA: TGTGCCAGCAGCTTGTTAAACACTGAA. Translated: CASSLLNTE. The CDR3, in full, reads CASSLLNTEAFF.

Concerning this clone itself: The read terminates 3 residues ahead of where the CDR3 ends, so the germline J gene completes it. V gene TRBV19 combines with J gene TRBJ2-1, with D possibly TRBD2 on 7 matching bases. The length of the CDR3 is 16 residues. V was trimmed by 2 bases and J by 3 bases, leaving 14 bases between them. The V gene's germline CDR1 is LNHDA and CDR2 SQIVND (reference sequence). CDR3 DNA (partial): TGTGCCAGTAGTATAAATCGGGGGGCAAACTACAATGAG. Its translation is CASSINRGANYNE. The full CDR3 protein is CASSINRGANYNEQFF.

To note about this clone: The read ends 3 residues before the CDR3 terminus; that terminus is restored from the germline J gene. The V gene is TRBV5-1, the J gene TRBJ2-7; 9 nucleotides align to TRBD2. V trimming: 2 bases; J trimming: 3 bases; junction bases outside the gene matches: 3. This CDR3 is 14 amino acids long. The V gene's germline CDR1 is SGHRS and CDR2 YFSETQ. CDR3 DNA (partial): TGCGCCAGCAGCTTCGCGGGGGGGGACTACGAG. It yields the protein CASSFAGGDYE. The CDR3 reads in full as CASSFAGGDYEQYF.

On this clone itself: The DNA ends 3 residues before the CDR3 does, and the rest of the CDR3 is filled in from the germline J gene. The chain employs TRBV10-3 and TRBJ1-2; no clear D. The CDR3 has 13 amino acids. The germline V and J ends were trimmed by 0 bases and 3 bases, with 5 bases remaining between them. Germline loops: CDR1 ENHRY, CDR2 SYGVKD. The CDR3 DNA, read in part, is TGTGCCATCAGTGAGTCCTCGGACTATGGC. This translates into CAISESSDYG. The whole CDR3 protein reads CAISESSDYGYTF.

Points on this clone: The read finishes 3 residues shy of the CDR3 end, and the germline J gene is used to complete it. The chain uses TRBV6-2 or TRBV6-3 and TRBJ1-5; a possible D gene is TRBD1 (5 bases). Per germline, CDR1 MNHEY and CDR2 SVGEGT. V lost 4 bases to trimming and J lost 5 bases, with 12 bases between them. This CDR3 has 14 amino acids. The CDR3 here is CASSSRERDQPQHF. CDR3 DNA, as far as it was read: TGTGCCAGCAGTTCCAGGGAAAGGGATCAGCCC.

In regard to this clone: The CDR3 end is not reached by the read, which stops 3 residues before it; the germline J gene fills it in. J is TRBJ2-2 and V is TRBV7-2; possible D gene TRBD2, 6 bases. Trimming left V 3 bases short and J 4 bases short, with 9 bases between. The CDR3 extends over 14 amino acids. Germline V gene sequence: CDR1 SGHTA, CDR2 FQGNSA. CDR3 DNA, as far as it was read: TGTGCCAGCAGCTTCCAGGAGGGCACCGGGGAG. This encodes CASSFQEGTGE. The whole CDR3 sequence is CASSFQEGTGELFF.

To note about this clone: The read stops 3 residues short of the end of the CDR3; the missing end is completed from the germline J gene. The V and J genes are TRBV19 and TRBJ1-2, with a possible D match to TRBD1 (5 bases). This CDR3 is built from 16 residues. V lost 3 bases to trimming and J lost 2 bases, with 16 bases between them. In germline, CDR1 is LNHDA, CDR2 SQIVND (reference sequence). Partial CDR3 DNA: TGTGCCAGTAGTATTTCGACAGAGATTATCAACTATGGC. It encodes CASSISTEIINYG. The complete CDR3 reads CASSISTEIINYGYTF. Full variable domain (rest looked up from reference TRBV19 and TRBJ1-2): DGGITQSPKYLFRKEGQNVTLSCEQNLNHDAMYWYRQDPGQGLRLIYYSQIVNDFQKGDIAEGYSVSREKKESFPLTVTSAQKNPTAFYLCASSISTEIINYGYTFGSGTRLTVV.

Details on this clone: The sequenced fragment ends 3 residues before the CDR3 boundary, so the rest is inferred from the germline J gene. The rearrangement joins TRBV7-3 to TRBJ2-1, with D perhaps TRBD1 (6 bases). The CDR3 extends over 14 amino acids. Germline V gives CDR1 SGHTA, CDR2 FQGTGA. Trimming shortened V by 3 bases and J by 6 bases, and 12 bases separated the two germline ends. The CDR3 sequence: CASSLGGRGNEQFF. CDR3 DNA (partial): TGTGCCAGCAGCTTGGGTGGCAGGGGCAATGAG.

Note on this clone: The read terminates 3 residues ahead of where the CDR3 ends, so the germline J gene completes it. The chain couples TRBV6-4 to TRBJ2-2; 14 nucleotides align to TRBD2. Losses at the gene ends were 2 bases for V and 3 bases for J; bases not matched to a gene: 2. Germline V CDR1 and CDR2: MRHNA, SNTAGT. The CDR3 length is 17 residues. Partial CDR3 DNA: TGTGCCAGCAGTGACGGGACTAGCGGGGGTGACACCGGGGAG. Protein: CASSDGTSGGDTGE. The whole CDR3 sequence is CASSDGTSGGDTGELFF.

With respect to this clone: With the read ending 3 residues before the CDR3 end, the germline J gene is used to fill in that end. The chain combines TRBV11-2 with TRBJ2-3; 10 bases align to TRBD2. The CDR3 extends over 15 amino acids. The germline V gene has CDR1 SGHAT and CDR2 FQNNGV. V shed 7 bases and J 0 bases; nucleotides not matched to a gene: 4. The CDR3 region is CASKRGGGSTDTQYF. Incomplete CDR3 DNA: TGTGCCAGCAAGCGGGGGGGCGGGAGCACAGATACG.

Comments on this clone: The CDR3 end is not reached by the read, which stops 3 residues before it; the germline J gene fills it in. V and J are TRBV2 and TRBJ2-1; 9 positions match TRBD2. CDR1 SNHLY and CDR2 FYNNEI come from the germline V gene. The V and J ends lost 5 bases and 3 bases, in that order; junction bases with no gene match: 5. The CDR3 is made up of 15 amino acids. The CDR3 bases that were read are TGTGCCAGCAGTCCCTCTAGCGGGATCTACAATGAG. Encoded protein: CASSPSSGIYNE. The whole CDR3 region reads CASSPSSGIYNEQFF.

The covered CDR3 bases are TGTGCCAGCAAGGCAAGCCGGGTGGGTTCCTACGAG. It specifies CASKASRVGSYE. The complete CDR3 sequence is CASKASRVGSYEQYF. The genes are TRBV12-3 or TRBV12-4 and TRBJ2-7; D unclear. The observed sequence ends 3 residues before the CDR3 terminus, with the missing tail filled in from the germline J gene. The CDR3 totals 15 residues. V lost 7 bases, J lost 1 base, and 17 bases lay in between.

About this clone: From the germline J gene comes the end of the CDR3, since the read stops 3 residues before it. The chain recombines TRBV30 with TRBJ1-1; D is possibly TRBD1 (5 bases). This CDR3 has 13 amino acids. Germline loops: CDR1 GTSNPN, CDR2 SVGIG (reference sequence). V was cut by 5 bases and J by 2 bases, with 12 bases left in between. The DNA read from the CDR3 is TGTGCCTGGTCGCGGCAGGGAAACACTGAA. It yields the protein CAWSRQGNTE. The complete CDR3 protein is CAWSRQGNTEAFF.

A remark on this clone: The sequenced fragment ends 3 residues before the CDR3 boundary, so the rest is inferred from the germline J gene. V and J are TRBV10-1 and TRBJ2-2, with D perhaps TRBD1 (5 bases). Looked up from germline, CDR1 is WNHNN and CDR2 is SYGVQD (reference sequence). The germline V and J ends were trimmed by 3 bases and 2 bases, with 13 bases remaining between them. CDR3 length equals 16 residues. The CDR3 protein is CASSDDSSLNTGELFF. CDR3 DNA, as far as it was read: TGCGCCAGCAGTGATGACAGCTCACTAAACACCGGGGAG.

On this clone: Read coverage stops 3 residues before the CDR3 terminus; the germline J gene supplies the remainder. The genes are TRBV10-2 and TRBJ2-1; 8 bases fit TRBD2. V lost 7 bases to trimming and J lost 6 bases; unmatched junction nucleotides: 8. Per germline, CDR1 WSHSY and CDR2 SAAADI. This CDR3 has 14 residues. The CDR3 sequence is CASTGERGTNEQFF. The DNA read from the CDR3 is TGCGCCAGCACCGGCGAGCGGGGGACCAATGAG.

As for this clone: The read comes to an end 3 residues before the CDR3 does, leaving the germline J gene to fill in the end. This chain uses TRBV6-1 with TRBJ1-1; D is uncertain. V was shortened by 5 bases and J by 2 bases, with 15 bases between the two germline ends. The CDR3 covers 15 residues. Looked up from germline, CDR1 is MNHNS and CDR2 is SASEGT. The sequenced CDR3 bases are TGTGCCAGCAGTCAAGACCGCGGGAGAAACACTGAA. Its translation is CASSQDRGRNTE. The whole CDR3 protein is CASSQDRGRNTEAFF.

A note on this clone: The CDR3 end is not reached by the read, which stops 3 residues before it; the germline J gene fills it in. The chain is built from TRBV7-6 and TRBJ1-4; 9 nucleotides line up with TRBD1. The V gene's germline CDR1 is SGHVS and CDR2 FNYEAQ. The CDR3 extends over 14 amino acids. Unmatched junction bases numbered 6, after V lost 5 bases and J lost 8 bases. The sequenced CDR3 bases are TGTGCCAGCAGCCGGGGACAGGGTAACGAAAAA. It translates to CASSRGQGNEK. The full CDR3 is CASSRGQGNEKLFF.

Regarding this clone: The read is 3 residues too short to cover the CDR3 end, so that end is filled in from the germline J gene. This chain connects TRBV20-1 to TRBJ2-5; maybe TRBD1 (6 bases). This CDR3 is built from 16 residues. Germline CDR1 DFQATT, CDR2 SNEGSKA (reference sequence). The V end was cut by 1 base, the J end by 5 bases, with 20 bases between. CDR3 DNA (partial): TGCAGTGCTAGAGGTCTCCGCTGGGGGCTTGGGGAGACC. Translated, it gives CSARGLRWGLGET. The CDR3 in full is CSARGLRWGLGETQYF.

Partial CDR3 DNA: TGTGCCAGCAGCCGCGGGGCGAACACTGAA. Translated: CASSRGANTE. The full CDR3 sequence reads CASSRGANTEAFF. The chain employs TRBV11-3 and TRBJ1-1; possible D gene TRBD1, 5 bases. The CDR3 end falls 3 residues outside the read, so it is completed with the germline J gene. Germline CDR1 reads SGHNT; CDR2 reads YENEEA. Trimming took 5 bases from V and 1 from J, leaving 8 bases between them. CDR3 size: 13 residues.

In the case of this clone: Read data end 3 residues before the CDR3 end; the end is taken from the germline J gene. The chain carries TRBV7-9 and TRBJ2-7, with a weak D call TRBD2 (6 bases). V was cut by 8 bases and J by 6 bases, with 11 bases left in between. Germline CDR1 SEHNR, CDR2 FQNEAQ (reference sequence). This CDR3 has 11 amino acids. CDR3 residues: CASQLGGEQYF. The part of the CDR3 DNA that was read is TGTGCCAGCCAATTGGGGGGCGAG.

Notes on this clone: The read terminates 3 residues ahead of where the CDR3 ends, so the germline J gene completes it. The chain carries TRBV5-1 and TRBJ2-7; tentatively, D is TRBD2 (5 bases). The CDR3 has 14 residues. The ends were cut back, 5 bases at V and 1 base at J, with 13 bases in the middle. The germline CDR1 and CDR2 sequences are SGHRS and YFSETQ. The CDR3 loop reads CASRAGVMSYEQYF. The sequenced CDR3 bases are TGCGCCAGCAGGGCCGGGGTGATGTCCTACGAG.

CDR3 region: CAISGDRGLPGNTIYF. CDR3 DNA (partial): TGTGCCATCAGTGGGGACAGGGGGCTTCCTGGAAACACC. The chain joins TRBV10-3 to TRBJ1-3; 12 bases map to TRBD1. The read halts 3 residues ahead of the CDR3 end, with the missing end drawn from the germline J gene. Germline V gene lookup returns CDR1 ENHRY and CDR2 SYGVKD. The CDR3 spans 16 residues. Trimming at V came to 4 bases and at J to 2 bases, leaving 3 bases not matched to a gene.

Worth noting for this clone: The missing CDR3 end, 3 residues past where the read stops, is filled in from the germline J gene. The gene calls are TRBV18 and TRBJ2-7; D tentatively fits TRBD1 or TRBD2 (5 bases each). Trimming took 5 bases from V and 4 from J, leaving 15 bases between them. CDR3 size: 14 residues. Germline CDR1 and CDR2: KGHSH and LQKENI. CDR3 bases read: TGTGCCAGCTCAGTCTCGAGGGGAACTTACGAG. Protein product: CASSVSRGTYE. The whole CDR3 protein is CASSVSRGTYEQYF.